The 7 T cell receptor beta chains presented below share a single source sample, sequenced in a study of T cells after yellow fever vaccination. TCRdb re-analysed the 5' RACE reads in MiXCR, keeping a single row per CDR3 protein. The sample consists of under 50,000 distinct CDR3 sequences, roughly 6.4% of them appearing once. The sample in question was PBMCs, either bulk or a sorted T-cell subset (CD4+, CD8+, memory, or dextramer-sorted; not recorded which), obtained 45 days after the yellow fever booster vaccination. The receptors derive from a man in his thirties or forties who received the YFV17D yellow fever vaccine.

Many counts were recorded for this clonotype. CDR3 sequence reads: CASRGGQGYEKLFF. For the CDR3, the DNA is TGTGCCAGCAGGGGTGGACAGGGATATGAAAAACTGTTTTTT. The chain carries TRBV2 and TRBJ1-4; 8 bases are shared with TRBD1. Germline loops: CDR1 SNHLY, CDR2 FYNNEI. V was pared by 6 bases and J by 6 bases, with 6 bases of the junction left unmatched. This CDR3 region has 14 residues.

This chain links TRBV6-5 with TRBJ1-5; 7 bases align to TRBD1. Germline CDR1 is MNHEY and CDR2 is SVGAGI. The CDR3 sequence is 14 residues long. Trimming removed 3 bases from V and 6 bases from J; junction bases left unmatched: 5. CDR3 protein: CASSYDRALQPQHF. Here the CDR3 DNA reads TGTGCCAGCAGTTATGACAGGGCTCTTCAGCCCCAGCATTTT.

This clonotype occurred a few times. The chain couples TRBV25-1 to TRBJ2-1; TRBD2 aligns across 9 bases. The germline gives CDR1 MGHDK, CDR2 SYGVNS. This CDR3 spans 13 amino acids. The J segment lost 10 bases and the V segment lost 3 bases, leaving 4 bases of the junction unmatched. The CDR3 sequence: CASSDFLAGEQFF. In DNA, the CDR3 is TGTGCCAGCAGTGACTTCCTAGCGGGGGAGCAGTTCTTC.

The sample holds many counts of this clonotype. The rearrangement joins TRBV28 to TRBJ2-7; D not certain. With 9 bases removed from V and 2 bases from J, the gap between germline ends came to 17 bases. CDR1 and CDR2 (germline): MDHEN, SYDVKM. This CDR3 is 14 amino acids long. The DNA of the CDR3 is TGTGCCAGGACCCCGGAAACCAGTCCCTACGAGCAGTACTTC. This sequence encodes CARTPETSPYEQYF.

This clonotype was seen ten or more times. CDR3 coding DNA: TGTGCCAGCAGCGCCCACACTAGCGGGACCTACAATGAGCAGTTCTTC. It specifies CASSAHTSGTYNEQFF. The chain carries TRBV9 and TRBJ2-1; TRBD2 matches at 10 bases. CDR1 and CDR2 (germline): SGDLS, YYNGEE. The V segment lost 3 bases and the J segment 2 bases; nucleotides outside the gene matches: 5. This CDR3 contains 16 residues.

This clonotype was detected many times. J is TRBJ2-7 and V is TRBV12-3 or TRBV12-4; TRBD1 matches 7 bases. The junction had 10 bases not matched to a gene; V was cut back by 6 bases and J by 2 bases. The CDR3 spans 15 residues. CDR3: CASRLGQASTYEQYF. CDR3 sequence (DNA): TGTGCCAGCAGACTTGGACAGGCTTCTACCTACGAGCAGTACTTC.

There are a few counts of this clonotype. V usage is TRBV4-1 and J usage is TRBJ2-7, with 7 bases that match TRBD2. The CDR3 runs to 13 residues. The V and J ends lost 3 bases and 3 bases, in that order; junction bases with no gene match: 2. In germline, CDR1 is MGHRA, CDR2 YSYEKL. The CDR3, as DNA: TGCGCCAGCAGCCACCCGGGAGGCTACGAGCAGTACTTC. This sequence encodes CASSHPGGYEQYF.